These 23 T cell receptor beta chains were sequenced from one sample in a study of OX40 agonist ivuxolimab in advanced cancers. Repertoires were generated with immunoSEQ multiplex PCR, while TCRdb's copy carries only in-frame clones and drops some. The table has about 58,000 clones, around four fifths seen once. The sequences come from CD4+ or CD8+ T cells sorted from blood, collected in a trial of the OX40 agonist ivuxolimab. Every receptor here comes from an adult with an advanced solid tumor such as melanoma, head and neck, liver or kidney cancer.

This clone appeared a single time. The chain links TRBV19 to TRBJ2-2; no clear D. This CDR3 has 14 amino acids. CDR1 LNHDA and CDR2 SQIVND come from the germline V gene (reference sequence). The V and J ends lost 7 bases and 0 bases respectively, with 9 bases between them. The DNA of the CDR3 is TGTGCCAGTACCGGGTCCACGAACACCGGGGAGCTGTTTTTT. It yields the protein CASTGSTNTGELFF.

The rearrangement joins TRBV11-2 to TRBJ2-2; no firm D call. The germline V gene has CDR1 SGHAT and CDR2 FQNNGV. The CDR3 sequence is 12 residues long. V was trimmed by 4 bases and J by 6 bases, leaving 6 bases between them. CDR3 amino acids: CASSSQAGELFF. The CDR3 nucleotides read TGTGCCAGCAGCTCCCAGGCCGGGGAGCTGTTTTTT.

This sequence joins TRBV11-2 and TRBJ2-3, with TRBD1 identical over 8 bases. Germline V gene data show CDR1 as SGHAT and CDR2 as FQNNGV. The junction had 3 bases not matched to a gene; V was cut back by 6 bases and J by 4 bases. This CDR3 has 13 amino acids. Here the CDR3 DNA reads TGTGCCAGCAGAACACAGGGGGCAGATACGCAGTATTTT. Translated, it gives CASRTQGADTQYF.

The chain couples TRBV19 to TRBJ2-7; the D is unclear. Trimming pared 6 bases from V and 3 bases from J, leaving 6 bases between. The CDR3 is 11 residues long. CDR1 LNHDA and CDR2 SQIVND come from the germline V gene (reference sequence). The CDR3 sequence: CASRSNYEQYF. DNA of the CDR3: TGTGCCAGTAGAAGCAACTACGAGCAGTACTTC.

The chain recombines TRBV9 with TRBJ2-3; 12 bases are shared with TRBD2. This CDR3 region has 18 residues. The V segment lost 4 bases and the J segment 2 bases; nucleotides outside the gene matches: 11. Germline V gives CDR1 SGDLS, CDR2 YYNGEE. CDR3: CASSPAPGLAGLTDTQYF. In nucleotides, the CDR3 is TGTGCCAGCAGCCCTGCGCCGGGACTAGCGGGCCTCACAGATACGCAGTATTTT.

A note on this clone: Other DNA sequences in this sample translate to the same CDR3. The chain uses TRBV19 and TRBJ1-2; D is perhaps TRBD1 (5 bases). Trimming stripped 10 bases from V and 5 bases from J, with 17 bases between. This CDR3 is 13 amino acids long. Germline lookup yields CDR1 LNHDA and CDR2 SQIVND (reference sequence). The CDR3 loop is CATRLPGRYGYTF. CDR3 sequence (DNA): TGTGCCACCAGACTTCCAGGGAGGTATGGCTACACCTTC.

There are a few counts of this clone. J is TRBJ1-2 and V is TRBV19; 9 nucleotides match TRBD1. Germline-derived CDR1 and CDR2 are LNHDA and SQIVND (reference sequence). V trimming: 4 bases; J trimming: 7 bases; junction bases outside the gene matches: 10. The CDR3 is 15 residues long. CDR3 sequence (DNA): TGTGCCAGTAGTACGGAAGGGACAGGGCCAAGTGGCTACACCTTC. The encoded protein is CASSTEGTGPSGYTF.

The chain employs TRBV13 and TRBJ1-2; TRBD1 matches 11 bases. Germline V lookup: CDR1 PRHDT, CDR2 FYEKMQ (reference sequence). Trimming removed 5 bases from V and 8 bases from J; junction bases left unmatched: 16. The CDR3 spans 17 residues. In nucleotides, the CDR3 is TGTGCCAGCAGCGCCCTCTCTCGCTGGACAGGGGGCGAGGGCTACACCTTC. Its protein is CASSALSRWTGGEGYTF.

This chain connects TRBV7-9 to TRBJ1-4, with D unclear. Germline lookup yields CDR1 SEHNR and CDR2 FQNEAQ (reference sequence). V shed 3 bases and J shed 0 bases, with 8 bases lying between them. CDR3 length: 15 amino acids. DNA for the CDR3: TGTGCCAGCAGCTTCGATTTAGCAACTAATGAAAAACTGTTTTTT. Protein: CASSFDLATNEKLFF. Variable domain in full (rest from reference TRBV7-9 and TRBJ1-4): DTGVSQNPRHKITKRGQNVTFRCDPISEHNRLYWYRQTLGQGPEFLTYFQNEAQLEKSRLLSDRFSAERPKGSFSTLEIQRTEQGDSAMYLCASSFDLATNEKLFFGSGTQLSVL.

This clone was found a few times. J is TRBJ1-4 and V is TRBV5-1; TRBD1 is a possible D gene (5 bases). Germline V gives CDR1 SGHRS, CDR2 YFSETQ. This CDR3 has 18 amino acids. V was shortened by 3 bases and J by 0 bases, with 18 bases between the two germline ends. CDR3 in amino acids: CASSSRGTGVATNEKLFF. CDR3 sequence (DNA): TGCGCCAGCAGCTCTCGGGGGACCGGAGTTGCAACTAATGAAAAACTGTTTTTT.

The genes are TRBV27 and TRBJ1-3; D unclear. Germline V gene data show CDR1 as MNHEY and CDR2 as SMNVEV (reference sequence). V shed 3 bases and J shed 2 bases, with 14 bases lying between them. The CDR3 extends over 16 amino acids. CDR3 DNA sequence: TGTGCCAGCAGTTTGAGGTCCGCCGGCCCTGGAAACACCATATATTTT. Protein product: CASSLRSAGPGNTIYF.

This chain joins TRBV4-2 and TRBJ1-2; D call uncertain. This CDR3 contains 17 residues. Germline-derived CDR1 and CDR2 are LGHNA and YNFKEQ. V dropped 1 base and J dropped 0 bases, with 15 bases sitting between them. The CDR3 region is CASSQVYGVVANYGYTF. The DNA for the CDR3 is TGTGCCAGCAGCCAAGTTTATGGGGTGGTGGCTAACTATGGCTACACCTTC.

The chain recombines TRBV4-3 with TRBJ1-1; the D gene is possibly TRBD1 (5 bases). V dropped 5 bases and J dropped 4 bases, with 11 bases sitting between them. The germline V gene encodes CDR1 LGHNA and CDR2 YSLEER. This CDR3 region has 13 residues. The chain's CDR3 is CASSEQGGTEAFF. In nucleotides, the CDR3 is TGCGCCAGCAGCGAGCAGGGCGGCACTGAAGCTTTCTTT.

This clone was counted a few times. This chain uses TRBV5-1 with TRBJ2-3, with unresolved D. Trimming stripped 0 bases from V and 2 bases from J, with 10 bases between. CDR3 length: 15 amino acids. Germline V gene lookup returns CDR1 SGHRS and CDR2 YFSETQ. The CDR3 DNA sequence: TGCGCCAGCAGCTTGGCTACAGCCTTCACAGATACGCAGTATTTT. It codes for CASSLATAFTDTQYF.

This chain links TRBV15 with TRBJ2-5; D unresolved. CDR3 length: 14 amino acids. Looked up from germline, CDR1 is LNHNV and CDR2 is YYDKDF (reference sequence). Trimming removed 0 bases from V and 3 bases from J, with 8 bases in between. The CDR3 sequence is CATSRDQGKETQYF. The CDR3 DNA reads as TGTGCCACCAGCAGAGATCAAGGAAAAGAGACCCAGTACTTC.

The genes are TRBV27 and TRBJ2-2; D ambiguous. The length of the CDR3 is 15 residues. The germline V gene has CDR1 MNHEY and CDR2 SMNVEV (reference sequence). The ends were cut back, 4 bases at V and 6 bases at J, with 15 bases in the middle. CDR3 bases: TGTGCCAGCAGTTGGCAGGCGCACCGGGCCGGGGAGCTGTTTTTT. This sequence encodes CASSWQAHRAGELFF.

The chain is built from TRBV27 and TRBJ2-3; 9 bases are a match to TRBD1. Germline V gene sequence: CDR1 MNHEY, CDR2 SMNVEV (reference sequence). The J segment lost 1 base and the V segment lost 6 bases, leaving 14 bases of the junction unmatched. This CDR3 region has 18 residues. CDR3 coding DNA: TGTGCCAGCAGCCAAAGGGGCACAGGGGGCTCGGGCACAGATACGCAGTATTTT. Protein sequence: CASSQRGTGGSGTDTQYF.

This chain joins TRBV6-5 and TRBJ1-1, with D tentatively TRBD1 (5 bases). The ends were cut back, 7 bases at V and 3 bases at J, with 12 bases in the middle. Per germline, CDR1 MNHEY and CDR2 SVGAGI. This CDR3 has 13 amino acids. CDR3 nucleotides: TGTGCCAGCACTGCCCCGGGGGACACTGAAGCTTTCTTT. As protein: CASTAPGDTEAFF.

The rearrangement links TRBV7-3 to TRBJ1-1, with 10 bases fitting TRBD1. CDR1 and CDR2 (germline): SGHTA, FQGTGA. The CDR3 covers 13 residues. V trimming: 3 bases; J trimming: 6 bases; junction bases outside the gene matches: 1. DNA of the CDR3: TGTGCCAGCAGCTTCGGGACAGGGGCTGAAGCTTTCTTT. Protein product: CASSFGTGAEAFF.

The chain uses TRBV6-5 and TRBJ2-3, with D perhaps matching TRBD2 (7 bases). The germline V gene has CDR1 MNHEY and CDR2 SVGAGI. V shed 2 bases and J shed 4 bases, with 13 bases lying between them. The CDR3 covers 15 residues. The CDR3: CASSYRGGSSDTQYF. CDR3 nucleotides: TGTGCCAGCAGTTACAGGGGGGGCAGCTCAGATACGCAGTATTTT.

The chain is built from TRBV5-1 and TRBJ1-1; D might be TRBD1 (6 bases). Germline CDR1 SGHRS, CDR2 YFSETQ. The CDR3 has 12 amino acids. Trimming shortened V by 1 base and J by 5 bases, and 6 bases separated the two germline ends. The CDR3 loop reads CASSLTGTEAFF. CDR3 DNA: TGCGCCAGCAGCTTGACAGGGACTGAAGCTTTCTTT. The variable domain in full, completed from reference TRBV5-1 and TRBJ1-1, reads KAGVTQTPRYLIKTRGQQVTLSCSPISGHRSVSWYQQTPGQGLQFLFEYFSETQRNKGNFPGRFSGRQFSNSRSEMNVSTLELGDSALYLCASSLTGTEAFFGQGTRLTVV.

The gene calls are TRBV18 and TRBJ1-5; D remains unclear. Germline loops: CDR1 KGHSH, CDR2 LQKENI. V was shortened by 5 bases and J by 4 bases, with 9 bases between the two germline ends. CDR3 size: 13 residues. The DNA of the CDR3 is TGTGCCAGCTCAACCCAGGAGAATCAGCCCCAGCATTTT. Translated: CASSTQENQPQHF.

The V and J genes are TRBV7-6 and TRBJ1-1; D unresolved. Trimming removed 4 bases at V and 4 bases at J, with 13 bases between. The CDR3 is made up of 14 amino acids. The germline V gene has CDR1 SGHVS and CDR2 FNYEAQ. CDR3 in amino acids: CASSSNPGSTEAFF. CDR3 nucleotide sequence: TGTGCCAGCAGCTCTAACCCGGGAAGCACTGAAGCTTTCTTT. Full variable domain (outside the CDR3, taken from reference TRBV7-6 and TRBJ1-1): GAGVSQSPRYKVTKRGQDVALRCDPISGHVSLYWYRQALGQGPEFLTYFNYEAQQDKSGLPNDRFSAERPEGSISTLTIQRTEQRDSAMYRCASSSNPGSTEAFFGQGTRLTVV.